This paragraph reports one T cell receptor beta chain. Its cognate antigen is unknown. No treatment had been given to any patient before thyroid surgery. These data belong to a study of metastatic and nonmetastatic thyroid tumors. Through MiXCR, TCRdb re-clonotyped the PCR reads. This sample carries about 40,000 clones, about 16% of them seen once, and the ten largest clones take less than 4.5%. The CDR3 has 18 residues. V was trimmed by 6 bases and J by 0 bases, leaving 21 bases between them. Study results and caveats: The study reportedly found significantly higher TCR beta diversity in malignant thyroid tumors than benign nodules, in blood and tumor.

Sequences were obtained from blood. The sequence was obtained from a female donor with papillary thyroid cancer or a benign thyroid nodule (not recorded which). Some clones in this sample may be carry-over from other donors' samples. The gene calls are TRBV12-3 or TRBV12-4 and TRBJ1-3, with D perhaps TRBD1 (6 bases). Here the CDR3 reads CASSPNRTAILSGNTIYF. The DNA of the CDR3 is TGTGCCAGCAGCCCAAACCGGACAGCCATACTCTCTGGAAACACCATATATTTT.